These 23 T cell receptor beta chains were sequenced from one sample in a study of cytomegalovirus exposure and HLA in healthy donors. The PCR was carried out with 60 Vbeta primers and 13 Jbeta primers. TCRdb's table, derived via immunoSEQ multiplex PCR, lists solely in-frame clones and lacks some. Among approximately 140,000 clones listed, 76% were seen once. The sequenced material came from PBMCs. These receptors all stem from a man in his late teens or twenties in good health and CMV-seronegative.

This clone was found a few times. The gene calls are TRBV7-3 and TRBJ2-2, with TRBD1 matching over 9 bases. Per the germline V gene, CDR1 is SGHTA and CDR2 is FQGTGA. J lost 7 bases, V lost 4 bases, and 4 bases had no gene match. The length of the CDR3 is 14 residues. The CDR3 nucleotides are TGTGCCAGCAGCTCGGGACAGGGACACGGGGAGCTGTTTTTT. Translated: CASSSGQGHGELFF. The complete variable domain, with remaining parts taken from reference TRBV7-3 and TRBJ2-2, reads GAGVSQTPSNKVTEKGKYVELRCDPISGHTALYWYRQSLGQGPEFLIYFQGTGAADDSGLPNDRFFAVRPEGSVSTLKIQRTERGDSAVYLCASSSGQGHGELFFGEGSRLTVL.

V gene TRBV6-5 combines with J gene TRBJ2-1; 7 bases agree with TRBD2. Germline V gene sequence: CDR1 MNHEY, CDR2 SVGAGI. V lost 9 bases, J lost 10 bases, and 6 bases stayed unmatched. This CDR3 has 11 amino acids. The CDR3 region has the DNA TGTGCCAGTCTTCGGGAGGACGAGCAGTTCTTC. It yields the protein CASLREDEQFF.

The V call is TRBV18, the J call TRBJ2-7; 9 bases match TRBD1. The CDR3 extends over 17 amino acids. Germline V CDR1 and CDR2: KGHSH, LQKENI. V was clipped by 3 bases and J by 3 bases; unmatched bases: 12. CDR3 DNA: TGTGCCAGCTCACCGGGGGGACAGGGTGTCAGGGACTACGAGCAGTACTTC. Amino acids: CASSPGGQGVRDYEQYF.

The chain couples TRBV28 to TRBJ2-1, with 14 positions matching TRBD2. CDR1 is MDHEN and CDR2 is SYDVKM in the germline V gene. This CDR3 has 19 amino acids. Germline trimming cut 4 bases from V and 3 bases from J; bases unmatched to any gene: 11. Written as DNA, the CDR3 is TGTGCCAGCAGTTCCCATTCGCCGGGACTAGCGGGAGTCTACAATGAGCAGTTCTTC. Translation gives CASSSHSPGLAGVYNEQFF.

The CDR3 DNA follows: TGTGCCAGCAGCTTAAGGGGTGAGACGCTGGGAGCTTTCTTT. Translated: CASSLRGETLGAFF. The chain combines TRBV7-9 with TRBJ1-1; D perhaps matches TRBD1 (5 bases). Trimming stripped 2 bases from V and 10 bases from J, with 17 bases between. Germline V gene lookup returns CDR1 SEHNR and CDR2 FQNEAQ (reference sequence). This CDR3 has 14 amino acids.

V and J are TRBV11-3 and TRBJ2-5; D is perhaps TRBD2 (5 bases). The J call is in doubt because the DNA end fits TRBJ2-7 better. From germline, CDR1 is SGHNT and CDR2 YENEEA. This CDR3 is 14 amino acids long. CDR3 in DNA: TGTGCCAGCAGCCCTTGGACCGACTACTACGAGCAGTACTTC. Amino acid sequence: CASSPWTDYYEQYF.

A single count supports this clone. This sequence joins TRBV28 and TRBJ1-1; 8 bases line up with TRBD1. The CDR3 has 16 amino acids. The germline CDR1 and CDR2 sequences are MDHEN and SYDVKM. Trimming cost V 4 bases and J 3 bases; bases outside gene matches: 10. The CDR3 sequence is CASSSPTGDIDTEAFF. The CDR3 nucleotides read TGTGCCAGCAGTTCCCCGACAGGGGACATTGACACTGAAGCTTTCTTT.

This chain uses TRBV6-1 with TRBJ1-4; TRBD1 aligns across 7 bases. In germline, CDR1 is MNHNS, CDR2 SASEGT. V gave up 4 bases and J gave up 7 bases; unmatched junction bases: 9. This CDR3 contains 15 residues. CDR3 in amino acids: CASSGQDRVSEKLFF. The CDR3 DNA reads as TGTGCCAGCAGTGGCCAAGACAGGGTCTCTGAAAAACTGTTTTTT.

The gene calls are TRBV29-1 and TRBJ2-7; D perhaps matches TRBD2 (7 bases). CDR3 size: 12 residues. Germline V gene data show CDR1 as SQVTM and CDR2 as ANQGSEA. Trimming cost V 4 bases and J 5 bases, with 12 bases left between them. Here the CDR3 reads CSVGGGPDEQYF. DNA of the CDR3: TGCAGCGTTGGGGGGGGGCCCGACGAGCAGTACTTC.

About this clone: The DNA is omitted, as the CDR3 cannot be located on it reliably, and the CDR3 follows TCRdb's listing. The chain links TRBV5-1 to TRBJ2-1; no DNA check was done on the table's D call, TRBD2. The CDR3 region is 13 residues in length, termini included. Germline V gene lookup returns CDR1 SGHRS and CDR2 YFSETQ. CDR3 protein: CASSFGAGNEQFF.

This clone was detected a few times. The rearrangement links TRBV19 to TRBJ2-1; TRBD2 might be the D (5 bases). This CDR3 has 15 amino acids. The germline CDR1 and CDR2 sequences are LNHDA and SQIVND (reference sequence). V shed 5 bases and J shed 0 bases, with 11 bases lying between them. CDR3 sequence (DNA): TGTGCCAGTAGTCTGGACTGGAGCTCCTACAATGAGCAGTTCTTC. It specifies CASSLDWSSYNEQFF.

CDR3 in amino acids: CASRRTDYQPQHF. The CDR3 DNA follows: TGTGCCAGCAGGCGGACAGATTATCAGCCCCAGCATTTT. The gene calls are TRBV6-5 and TRBJ1-5, with D possibly matching TRBD1 (6 bases). This CDR3 spans 13 amino acids. CDR1 and CDR2 (germline): MNHEY, SVGAGI. V was clipped by 6 bases and J by 5 bases, with 11 bases between them.

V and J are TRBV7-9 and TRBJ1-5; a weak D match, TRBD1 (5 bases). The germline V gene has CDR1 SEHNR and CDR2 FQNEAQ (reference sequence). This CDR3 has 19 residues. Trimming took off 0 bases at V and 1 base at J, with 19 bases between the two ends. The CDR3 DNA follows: TGTGCCAGCAGCTTAGCGCTAATGGGGGGAATCGGGAGCAATCAGCCCCAGCATTTT. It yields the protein CASSLALMGGIGSNQPQHF.

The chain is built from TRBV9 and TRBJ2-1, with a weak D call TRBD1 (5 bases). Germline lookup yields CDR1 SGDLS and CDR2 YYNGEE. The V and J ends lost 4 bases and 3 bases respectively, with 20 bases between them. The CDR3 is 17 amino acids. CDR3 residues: CASSPNTGASFYNEQFF. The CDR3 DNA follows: TGTGCCAGCAGCCCCAACACAGGAGCTTCTTTCTACAATGAGCAGTTCTTC.

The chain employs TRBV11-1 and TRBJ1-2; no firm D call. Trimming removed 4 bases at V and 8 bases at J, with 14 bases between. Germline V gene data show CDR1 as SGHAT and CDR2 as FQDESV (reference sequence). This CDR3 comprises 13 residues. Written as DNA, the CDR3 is TGTGCCAGCAGCTCCGATCGATTACGGGGCTACACCTTC. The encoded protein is CASSSDRLRGYTF.

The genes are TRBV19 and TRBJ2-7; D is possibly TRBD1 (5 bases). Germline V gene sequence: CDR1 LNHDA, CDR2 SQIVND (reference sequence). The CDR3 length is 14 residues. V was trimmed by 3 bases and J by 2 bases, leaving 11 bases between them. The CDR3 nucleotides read TGTGCCAGTAGTATTCAGGGATTCCCCTACGAGCAGTACTTC. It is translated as CASSIQGFPYEQYF.

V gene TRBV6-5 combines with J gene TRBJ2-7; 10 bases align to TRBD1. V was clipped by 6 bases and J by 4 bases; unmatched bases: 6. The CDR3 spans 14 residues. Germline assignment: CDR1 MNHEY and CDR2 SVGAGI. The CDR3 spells CASRRLGQGYEQYF. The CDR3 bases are TGTGCCAGCAGGCGCCTGGGACAGGGGTACGAGCAGTACTTC.

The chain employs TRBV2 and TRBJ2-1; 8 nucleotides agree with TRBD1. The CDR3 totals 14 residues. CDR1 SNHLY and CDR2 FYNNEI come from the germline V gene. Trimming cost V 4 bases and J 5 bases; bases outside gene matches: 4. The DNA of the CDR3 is TGTGCCAGCAGTGGGGACAGGTATAACAATGAGCAGTTCTTC. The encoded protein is CASSGDRYNNEQFF.

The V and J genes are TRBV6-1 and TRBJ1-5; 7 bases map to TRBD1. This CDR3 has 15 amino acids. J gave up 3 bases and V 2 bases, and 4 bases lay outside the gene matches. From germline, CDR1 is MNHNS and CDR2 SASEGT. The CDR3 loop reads CASSERQGFNQPQHF. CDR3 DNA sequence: TGTGCCAGCAGTGAAAGACAGGGCTTCAATCAGCCCCAGCATTTT.

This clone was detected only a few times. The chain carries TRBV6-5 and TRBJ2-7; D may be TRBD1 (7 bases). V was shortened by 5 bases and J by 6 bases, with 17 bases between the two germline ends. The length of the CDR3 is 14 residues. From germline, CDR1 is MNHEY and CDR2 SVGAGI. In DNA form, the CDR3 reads TGTGCCAGCAGTAAACGCGGGACAGCAACCGAGCAGTACTTC. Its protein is CASSKRGTATEQYF.

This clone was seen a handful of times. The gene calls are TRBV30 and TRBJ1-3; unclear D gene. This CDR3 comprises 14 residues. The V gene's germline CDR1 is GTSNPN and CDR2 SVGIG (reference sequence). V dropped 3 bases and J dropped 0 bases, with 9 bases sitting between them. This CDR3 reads CAWRSPYSGNTIYF. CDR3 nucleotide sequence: TGTGCCTGGAGATCCCCGTACTCTGGAAACACCATATATTTT.

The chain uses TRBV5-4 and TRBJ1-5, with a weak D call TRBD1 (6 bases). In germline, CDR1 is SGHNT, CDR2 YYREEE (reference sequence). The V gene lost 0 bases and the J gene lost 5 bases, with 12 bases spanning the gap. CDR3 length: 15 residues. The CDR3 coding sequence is TGTGCCAGCAGCTTGGGGGGGCAGGAAGATCAGCCCCAGCATTTT. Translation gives CASSLGGQEDQPQHF.

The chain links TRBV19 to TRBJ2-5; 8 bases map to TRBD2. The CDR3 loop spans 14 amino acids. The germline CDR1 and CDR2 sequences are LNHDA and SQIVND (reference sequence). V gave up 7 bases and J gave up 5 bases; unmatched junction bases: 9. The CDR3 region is CASNRGGRSETQYF. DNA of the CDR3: TGTGCCAGTAATCGGGGGGGCCGATCCGAGACCCAGTACTTC. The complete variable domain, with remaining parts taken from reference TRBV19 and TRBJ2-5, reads DGGITQSPKYLFRKEGQNVTLSCEQNLNHDAMYWYRQDPGQGLRLIYYSQIVNDFQKGDIAEGYSVSREKKESFPLTVTSAQKNPTAFYLCASNRGGRSETQYFGPGTRLLVL.